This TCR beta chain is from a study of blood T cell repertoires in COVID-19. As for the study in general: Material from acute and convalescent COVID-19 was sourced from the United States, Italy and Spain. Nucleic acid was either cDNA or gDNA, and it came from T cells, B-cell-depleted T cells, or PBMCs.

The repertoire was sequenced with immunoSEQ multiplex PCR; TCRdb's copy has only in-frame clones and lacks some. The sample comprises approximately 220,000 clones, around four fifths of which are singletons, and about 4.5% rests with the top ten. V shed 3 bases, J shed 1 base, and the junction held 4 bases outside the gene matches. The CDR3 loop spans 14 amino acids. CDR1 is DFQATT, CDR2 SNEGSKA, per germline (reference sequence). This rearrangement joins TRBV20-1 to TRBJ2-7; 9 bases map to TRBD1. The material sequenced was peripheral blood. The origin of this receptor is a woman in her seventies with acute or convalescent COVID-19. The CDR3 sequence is CSASHRGRSYEQYF. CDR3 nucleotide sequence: TGCAGTGCTAGTCACAGGGGGCGGTCCTACGAGCAGTACTTC.